This entry is about one T cell receptor (beta chain). This sample stems from a study of CD8 T cells in Susac syndrome. V lost 4 bases to trimming and J lost 10 bases; unmatched junction nucleotides: 4. This CDR3 contains 13 residues. From germline, CDR1 is LGHDT and CDR2 YNNKEL (reference sequence). Reverse transcription of 0.5 to 1 ug RNA was performed with random hexamers. It was immunoSEQ multiplex PCR that amplified TCR beta CDR3 across 54 Vbeta and 13 Jbeta. TCRdb reprocessed the immunoSEQ multiplex PCR reads via MiXCR and lists one record per CDR3 protein. The data contain about 210,000 distinct CDR3 sequences, 95% of them seen just once; the ten biggest clones take up 0.075% to 0.095%.

The V and J genes are TRBV3-1 and TRBJ1-6; 7 positions agree with TRBD1. This TCR derives from a human donor with multiple sclerosis. Sequenced sample: CD4+ T cells from PBMCs. The CDR3 is CASSRQGKSPLHF. The CDR3 coding sequence is TGTGCCAGCAGCCGACAGGGAAAGTCACCCCTCCACTTT.